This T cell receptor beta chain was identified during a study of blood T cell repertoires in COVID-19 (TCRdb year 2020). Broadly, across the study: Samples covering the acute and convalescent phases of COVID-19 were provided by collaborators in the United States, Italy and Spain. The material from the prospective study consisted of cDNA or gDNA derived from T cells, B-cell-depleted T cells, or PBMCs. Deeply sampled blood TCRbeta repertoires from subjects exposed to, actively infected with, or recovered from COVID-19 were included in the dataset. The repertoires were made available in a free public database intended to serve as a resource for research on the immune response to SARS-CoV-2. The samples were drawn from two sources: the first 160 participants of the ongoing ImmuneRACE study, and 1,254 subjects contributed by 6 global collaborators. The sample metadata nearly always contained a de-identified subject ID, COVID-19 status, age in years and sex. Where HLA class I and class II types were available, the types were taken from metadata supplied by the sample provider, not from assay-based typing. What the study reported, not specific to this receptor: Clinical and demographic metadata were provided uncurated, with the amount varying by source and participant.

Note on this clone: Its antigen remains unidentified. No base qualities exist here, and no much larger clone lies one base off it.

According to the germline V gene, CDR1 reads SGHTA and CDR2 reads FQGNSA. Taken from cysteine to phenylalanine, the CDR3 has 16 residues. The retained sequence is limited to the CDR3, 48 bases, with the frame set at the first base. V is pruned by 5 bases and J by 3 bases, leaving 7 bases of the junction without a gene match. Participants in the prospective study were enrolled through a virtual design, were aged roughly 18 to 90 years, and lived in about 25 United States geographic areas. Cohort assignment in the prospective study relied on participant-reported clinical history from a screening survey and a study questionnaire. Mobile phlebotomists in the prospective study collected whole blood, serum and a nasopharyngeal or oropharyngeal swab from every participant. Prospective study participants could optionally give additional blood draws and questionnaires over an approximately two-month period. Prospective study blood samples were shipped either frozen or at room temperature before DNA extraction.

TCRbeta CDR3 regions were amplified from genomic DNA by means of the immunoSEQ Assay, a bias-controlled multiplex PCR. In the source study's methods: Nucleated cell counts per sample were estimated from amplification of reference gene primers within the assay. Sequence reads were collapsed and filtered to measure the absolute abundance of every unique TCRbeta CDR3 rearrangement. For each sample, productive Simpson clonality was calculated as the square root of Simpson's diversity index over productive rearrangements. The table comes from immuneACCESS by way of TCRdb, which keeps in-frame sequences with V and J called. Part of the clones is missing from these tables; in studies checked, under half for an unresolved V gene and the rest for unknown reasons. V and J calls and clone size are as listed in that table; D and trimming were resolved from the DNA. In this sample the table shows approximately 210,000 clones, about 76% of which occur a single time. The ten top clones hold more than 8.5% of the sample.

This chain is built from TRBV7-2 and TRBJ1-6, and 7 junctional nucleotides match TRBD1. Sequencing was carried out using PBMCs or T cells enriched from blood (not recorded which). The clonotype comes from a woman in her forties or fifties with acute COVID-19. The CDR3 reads CASSPRQGVYNSPLHF. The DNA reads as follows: TGTGCCAGCAGCCCAAGACAGGGTGTCTATAATTCACCCCTCCACTTT. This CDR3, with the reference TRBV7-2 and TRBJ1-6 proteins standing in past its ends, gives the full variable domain GAGVSQSPSNKVTEKGKDVELRCDPISGHTALYWYRQSLGQGLEFLIYFQGNSAPDKSGLPSDRFSAERTGGSVSTLTIQRTQQEDSAVYLCASSPRQGVYNSPLHFGNGTRLTVT.